This T cell receptor beta chain is from a study of CD8 T cells in ankylosing spondylitis. Study-wide findings and caveats: Disease-linked clones bore a CD8+ phenotype, appearing relatively rarely in peripheral blood. It was reported that disease-linked clones were significantly enriched in matched ankylosing spondylitis synovial fluid.

Of note for this clonotype: The antigen is unknown.

Library preparation for TCR beta used quantitative 5'-RACE with molecular barcodes. TCRdb passed the 5' RACE reads through MiXCR, listing each CDR3 protein once. The sample has roughly 160,000 distinct CDR3 sequences, roughly 10% seen once. The sequence came from a male donor with ankylosing spondylitis or in good health (not recorded which). Sequenced material: blood, either unsorted or a sorted T cell fraction (not recorded which).

The CDR3 spells CASSLVPASGGTEPQETQYF. DNA of the CDR3: TGTGCCAGCAGCTTAGTCCCGGCTAGCGGGGGGACGGAGCCACAAGAGACCCAGTACTTC. The chain uses TRBV7-6 and TRBJ2-5, with 11 nucleotides matching TRBD2. Germline CDR1 is SGHVS and CDR2 is FNYEAQ. The V and J ends lost 1 base and 2 bases, in that order; junction bases with no gene match: 15. This CDR3 has 20 amino acids.